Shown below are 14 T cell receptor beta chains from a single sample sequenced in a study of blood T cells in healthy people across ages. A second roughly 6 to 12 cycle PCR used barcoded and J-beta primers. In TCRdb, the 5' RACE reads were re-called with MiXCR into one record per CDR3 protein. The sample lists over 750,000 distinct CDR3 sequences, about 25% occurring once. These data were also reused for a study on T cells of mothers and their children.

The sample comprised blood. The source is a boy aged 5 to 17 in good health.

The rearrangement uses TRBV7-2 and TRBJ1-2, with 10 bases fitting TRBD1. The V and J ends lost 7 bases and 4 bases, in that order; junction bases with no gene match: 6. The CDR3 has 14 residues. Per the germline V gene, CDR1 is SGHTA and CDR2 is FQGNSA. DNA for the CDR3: TGTGCCAGCAAGGGGGGACAGGGGAGCTATGGCTACACCTTC. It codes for CASKGGQGSYGYTF.

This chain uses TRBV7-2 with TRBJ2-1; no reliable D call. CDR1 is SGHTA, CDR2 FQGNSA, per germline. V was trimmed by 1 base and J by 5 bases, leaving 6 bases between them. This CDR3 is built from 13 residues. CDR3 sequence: CASSLDRHNEQFF. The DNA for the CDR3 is TGTGCCAGCAGCTTAGATCGGCACAATGAGCAGTTCTTC.

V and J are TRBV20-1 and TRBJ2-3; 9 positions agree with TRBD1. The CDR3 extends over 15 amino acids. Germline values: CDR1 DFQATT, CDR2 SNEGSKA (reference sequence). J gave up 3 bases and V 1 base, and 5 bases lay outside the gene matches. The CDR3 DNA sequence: TGCAGTGCTAGAGGCGCACAGGGGGCGACAGATACGCAGTATTTT. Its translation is CSARGAQGATDTQYF.

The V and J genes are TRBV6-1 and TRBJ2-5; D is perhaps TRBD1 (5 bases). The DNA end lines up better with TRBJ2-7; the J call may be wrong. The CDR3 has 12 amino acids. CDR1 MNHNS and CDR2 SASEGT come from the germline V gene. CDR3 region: CAVSQGTNEQYF. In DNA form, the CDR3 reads TGTGCCGTAAGTCAGGGTACCAACGAGCAGTACTTC.

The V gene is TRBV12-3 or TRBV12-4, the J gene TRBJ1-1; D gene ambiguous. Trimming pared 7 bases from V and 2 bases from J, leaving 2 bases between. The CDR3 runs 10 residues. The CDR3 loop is CASTNTEAFF. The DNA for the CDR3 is TGTGCCAGCACCAACACTGAAGCTTTCTTT.

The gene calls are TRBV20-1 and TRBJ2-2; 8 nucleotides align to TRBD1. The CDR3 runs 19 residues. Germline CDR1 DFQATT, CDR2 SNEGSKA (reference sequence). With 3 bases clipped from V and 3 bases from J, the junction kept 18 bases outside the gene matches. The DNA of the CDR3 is TGCAGTGCTAGGGACCGGCTACAGGGGGGCGGTAGGGACACCGGGGAGCTGTTTTTT. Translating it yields CSARDRLQGGGRDTGELFF.

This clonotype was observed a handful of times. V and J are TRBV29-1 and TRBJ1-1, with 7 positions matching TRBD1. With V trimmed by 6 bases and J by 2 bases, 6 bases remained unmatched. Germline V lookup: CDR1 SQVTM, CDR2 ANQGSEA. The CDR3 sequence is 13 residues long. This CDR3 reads CSVPGTANTEAFF. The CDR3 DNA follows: TGCAGCGTCCCGGGGACAGCTAACACTGAAGCTTTCTTT.

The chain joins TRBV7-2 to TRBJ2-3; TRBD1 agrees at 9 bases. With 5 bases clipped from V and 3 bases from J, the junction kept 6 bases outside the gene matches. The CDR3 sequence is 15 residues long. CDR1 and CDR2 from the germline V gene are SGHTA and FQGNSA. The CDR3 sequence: CASSRLGTGTDTQYF. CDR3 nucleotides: TGTGCCAGCAGCCGTCTCGGGACAGGGACAGATACGCAGTATTTT.

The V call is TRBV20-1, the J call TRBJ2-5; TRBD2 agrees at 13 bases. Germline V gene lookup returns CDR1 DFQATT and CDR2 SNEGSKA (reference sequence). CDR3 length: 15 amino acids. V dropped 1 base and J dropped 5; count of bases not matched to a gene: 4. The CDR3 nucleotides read TGCAGTGCTAGAGCCGGGACTAGCGGGATGGAGACCCAGTACTTC. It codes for CSARAGTSGMETQYF.

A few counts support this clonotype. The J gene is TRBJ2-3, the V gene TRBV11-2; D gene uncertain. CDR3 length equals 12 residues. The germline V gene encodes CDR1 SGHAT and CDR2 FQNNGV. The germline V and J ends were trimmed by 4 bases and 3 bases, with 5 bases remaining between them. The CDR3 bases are TGTGCCAGCAGCTCTAAGACAGATACGCAGTATTTT. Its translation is CASSSKTDTQYF.

DNA for the CDR3: TGTGCCAGCAGCTCTATGAAAGAGACCCAGTACTTC. This codes for CASSSMKETQYF. The J gene is TRBJ2-5, the V gene TRBV7-6, with no clear D. The V gene's germline CDR1 is SGHVS and CDR2 FNYEAQ. The CDR3 is made up of 12 amino acids. The V end was cut by 4 bases, the J end by 3 bases, with 6 bases between.

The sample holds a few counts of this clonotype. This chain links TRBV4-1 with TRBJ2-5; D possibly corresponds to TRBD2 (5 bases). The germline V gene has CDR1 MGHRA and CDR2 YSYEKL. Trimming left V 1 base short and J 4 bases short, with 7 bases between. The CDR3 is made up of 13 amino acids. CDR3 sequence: CASSQGGLETQYF. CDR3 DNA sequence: TGCGCCAGCAGCCAAGGAGGGTTAGAGACCCAGTACTTC.

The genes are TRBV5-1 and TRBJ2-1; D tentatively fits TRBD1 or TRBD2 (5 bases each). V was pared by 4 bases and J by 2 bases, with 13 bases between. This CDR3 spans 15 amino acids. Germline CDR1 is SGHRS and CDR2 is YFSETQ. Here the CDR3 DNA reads TGCGCCAGCAGCCTCGGGACCTCAACCTACAATGAGCAGTTCTTC. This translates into CASSLGTSTYNEQFF. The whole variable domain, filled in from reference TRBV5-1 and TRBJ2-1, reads KAGVTQTPRYLIKTRGQQVTLSCSPISGHRSVSWYQQTPGQGLQFLFEYFSETQRNKGNFPGRFSGRQFSNSRSEMNVSTLELGDSALYLCASSLGTSTYNEQFFGPGTRLTVL.

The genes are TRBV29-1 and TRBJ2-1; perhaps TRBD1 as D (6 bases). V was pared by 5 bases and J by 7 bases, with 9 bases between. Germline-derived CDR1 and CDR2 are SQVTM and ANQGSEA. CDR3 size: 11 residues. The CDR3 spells CSVRTGNEQFF. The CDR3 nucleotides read TGCAGCGTTCGCACAGGGAATGAGCAGTTCTTC.